This TCR beta chain was found in a study of graft-versus-host responses after intestinal transplantation. Study in general: In this cohort, recipients had multivisceral, liver-intestinal, or isolated intestinal transplants.

As regards this clone: Its antigen is undetermined.

The data were produced by immunoSEQ multiplex PCR, yet TCRdb's version contains in-frame clones alone and is incomplete. This table holds around 49,000 clones, 89% found once. The CDR3 is made up of 11 amino acids. Germline CDR1 reads SNHLY; CDR2 reads FYNNEI. The V and J ends lost 6 bases and 8 bases respectively, with 8 bases between them. The chain links TRBV2 to TRBJ1-3, with D unclear. The sequence derives from a human donor who was the organ donor for an intestinal transplant. The source was unstimulated CD4+ T cells sorted from spleen or lymph node cells, collected before transplant. This CDR3 is CASSISDTIYF. The CDR3 region has the DNA TGTGCCAGCAGCATCAGTGACACCATATATTTT. Supplemented by reference TRBV2 and TRBJ1-3, the full variable domain reads EPEVTQTPSHQVTQMGQEVILRCVPISNHLYFYWYRQILGQKVEFLVSFYNNEISEKSEIFDDQFSVERPDGSNFTLKIRSTKLEDSAMYFCASSISDTIYFGEGSWLTVV.